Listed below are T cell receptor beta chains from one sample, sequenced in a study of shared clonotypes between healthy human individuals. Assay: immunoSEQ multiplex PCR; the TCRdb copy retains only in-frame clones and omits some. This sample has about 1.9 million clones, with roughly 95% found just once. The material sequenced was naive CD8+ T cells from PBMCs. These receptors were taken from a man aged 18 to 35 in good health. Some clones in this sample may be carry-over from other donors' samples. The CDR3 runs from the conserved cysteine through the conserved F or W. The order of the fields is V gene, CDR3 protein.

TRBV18	CASSPPGTEGYNEQFF
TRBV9	CASSVDDLRGANEKLFF
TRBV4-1	CASSQVGSTDTQYF
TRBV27	CARAKVGETQYF
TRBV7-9	CASSLMGLAVGEQYF
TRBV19	CASSTRDRERGQPQHF
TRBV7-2	CASSSGQLNPYEQYF
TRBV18	CASSLTSGKETQYF
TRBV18	CASSPLGGINPFYEQYF
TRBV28	CASSLSGTEAFF
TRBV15	CATSRGRTSGSSVGNEQFF
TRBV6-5	CASMVGRNYGYTF
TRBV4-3	CASSQVQGKGYTF
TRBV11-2	CASSSLIAGARYEQYF
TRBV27	CASSLFWQGLMNTEAFF
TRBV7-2	CASSFNLFSYEQYF
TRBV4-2	CASSHISGRIEQYF
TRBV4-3	CASSQIDRPYTEAFF
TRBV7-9	CASSYPRTSGVVDEQFF
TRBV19	CASSIDREGPTNEKLFF
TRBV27	CASSPRTGEYGYTF
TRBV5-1	CASGRRGTLNEQFF
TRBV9	CASSSPPSTGEGSYEQYF
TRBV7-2	CASSLAASGANVLTF
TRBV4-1	CASSQELRAEPNYNEQFF
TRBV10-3	CATTDRDNEQYF
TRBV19	CASSPRMSNTEAFF
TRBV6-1	CASRGLAGDDNEQFF
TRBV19	CASSIGIHRDKNIQYF
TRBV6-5	CASSLGQIYGYTF
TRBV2	CASSVDPGKLGNEQFF
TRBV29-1	CSVDGTGDFYEQYF
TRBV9	CASSAASGLGTGELFF
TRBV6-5	CASRREGNNEQFF
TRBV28	CASSSSGEQFF
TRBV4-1	CASRRSDTQYF
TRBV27	CASSGQTGADTQYF
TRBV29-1	CSVSLAKNIQYF
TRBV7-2	CASSWPYNEQFF
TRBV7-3	CASSWGQGTYNEQFF
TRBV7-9	CASSFTDTGELFF
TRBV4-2	CASSQDPTTTIGANVLTF
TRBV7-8	CASSLPLETQYF